These 17 T cell receptor beta chains came from one sample sequenced in a study of blood T cells in healthy people across ages. A second PCR of 7 to 11 cycles used a sample-barcoded 5' primer and a J-beta primer mix. One entry per CDR3 protein results from TCRdb running MiXCR on the 5' RACE reads. The sample lists just over 800,000 distinct CDR3 sequences; around 62% were seen once. Sequences were obtained from blood. The source is a man younger than 40 in good health.

This chain uses TRBV6-1 with TRBJ1-2, with a tentative D call TRBD1 (5 bases). Germline CDR1 and CDR2: MNHNS and SASEGT. The CDR3 spans 14 residues. V lost 2 bases to trimming and J lost 6 bases, with 13 bases between them. For the CDR3, the DNA is TGTGCCAGCAGTGAAAATAAGGGGCAGGATGGCTACACCTTC. This sequence encodes CASSENKGQDGYTF.

The chain uses TRBV9 and TRBJ2-7, with 12 bases that match TRBD1. V lost 3 bases, J lost 4 bases, and 5 bases stayed unmatched. The CDR3 is 15 residues long. Germline-derived CDR1 and CDR2 are SGDLS and YYNGEE. The CDR3 here is CASSASGQGAYEQYF. The CDR3 DNA sequence: TGTGCCAGCAGCGCATCGGGACAGGGGGCGTACGAGCAGTACTTC.

V gene TRBV6-1 combines with J gene TRBJ2-5; the D is unclear. V was cut by 3 bases and J by 5 bases, with 7 bases left in between. Looked up from germline, CDR1 is MNHNS and CDR2 is SASEGT. This CDR3 is 12 amino acids long. In DNA form, the CDR3 reads TGTGCCAGCAGTGATCTTCGGGAGACCCAGTACTTC. This codes for CASSDLRETQYF.

The V and J genes are TRBV13 and TRBJ2-3, with 10 bases lining up with TRBD2. CDR1 and CDR2 (germline): PRHDT, FYEKMQ (reference sequence). The CDR3 consists of 15 residues. Trimming cost V 4 bases and J 5 bases; bases outside gene matches: 6. DNA of the CDR3: TGTGCCAGCAGCTACAGACTAGCGGGCGGAGATACGCAGTATTTT. This codes for CASSYRLAGGDTQYF.

This chain links TRBV21-1 with TRBJ2-4. The J call may be in error: the DNA end matches TRBJ2-7 better. TRBV21-1 is classified as a pseudogene. The CDR3 consists of 16 residues. Here the CDR3 reads CASSHSRSAASYEQYF. In DNA, the CDR3 is TGTGCCAGCAGCCATTCCAGGAGTGCAGCTTCCTACGAGCAGTACTTC.

This clonotype was picked up a small number of times. The chain is built from TRBV5-1 and TRBJ2-1; 7 positions agree with TRBD1. The CDR3 sequence is 15 residues long. The V segment lost 4 bases and the J segment 5 bases; nucleotides outside the gene matches: 9. CDR1 and CDR2 (germline): SGHRS, YFSETQ. As DNA, the CDR3 is TGCGCCAGCAGCGCGGACAGGTTTTCTGACAATGAGCAGTTCTTC. It codes for CASSADRFSDNEQFF.

The rearrangement joins TRBV7-2 to TRBJ2-5; 11 bases are a match to TRBD1. The end of the DNA is better explained by TRBJ2-7, so the J call may be wrong. This CDR3 contains 16 residues. CDR1 is SGHTA, CDR2 FQGNSA, per germline. CDR3 region: CASSLAGTGGNYEQYF. Written as DNA, the CDR3 is TGTGCCAGCAGCTTAGCCGGGACAGGGGGGAACTACGAGCAGTACTTC.

This clonotype was detected a few times. The chain couples TRBV9 to TRBJ2-5; 8 nucleotides agree with TRBD2. The CDR3 runs 17 residues. CDR1 and CDR2 (germline): SGDLS, YYNGEE. V gave up 3 bases and J gave up 11 bases; unmatched junction bases: 21. The DNA for the CDR3 is TGTGCCAGCAGCGCCCCTCCACCAGCGGGGGAATACAATGAGCAGTACTTC. It translates to CASSAPPPAGEYNEQYF.

V gene TRBV29-1 combines with J gene TRBJ1-1; TRBD1 might be the D (5 bases). The germline CDR1 and CDR2 sequences are SQVTM and ANQGSEA. The CDR3 is 13 amino acids. V lost 6 bases and J 4 bases, leaving 15 bases between the germline ends. The CDR3 sequence is CSVGFPRGTEAFF. In DNA form, the CDR3 reads TGCAGCGTGGGGTTTCCAAGGGGCACTGAAGCTTTCTTT.

V and J are TRBV27 and TRBJ2-1; D perhaps matches TRBD2 (5 bases). CDR1 MNHEY and CDR2 SMNVEV come from the germline V gene (reference sequence). With 6 bases removed from V and 7 bases from J, the gap between germline ends came to 13 bases. The CDR3 consists of 13 residues. The CDR3 DNA is TGTGCCAGCAGGGAACTAGATGAAAATGAGCAGTTCTTC. Translated: CASRELDENEQFF.

The chain carries TRBV29-1 and TRBJ2-7; 8 bases align to TRBD1. The length of the CDR3 is 13 residues. V was pared by 3 bases and J by 7 bases, with 8 bases of the junction left unmatched. CDR1 is SQVTM, CDR2 ANQGSEA, per germline. Here the CDR3 reads CSVERTGTREQYF. DNA for the CDR3: TGCAGCGTTGAGAGGACAGGGACGAGGGAGCAGTACTTC.

This chain joins TRBV20-1 and TRBJ2-6; 8 bases line up with TRBD1. J gave up 0 bases and V 3 bases, and 7 bases lay outside the gene matches. The CDR3 has 17 residues. Germline CDR1 is DFQATT and CDR2 is SNEGSKA (reference sequence). The CDR3 here is CSASSRDRFSGANVLTF. CDR3 sequence (DNA): TGCAGTGCTAGCTCCCGGGACAGGTTCTCTGGGGCCAACGTCCTGACTTTC.

The rearrangement joins TRBV11-1 to TRBJ2-7; 8 nucleotides match TRBD1. V was pared by 1 base and J by 2 bases, with 4 bases of the junction left unmatched. The germline gives CDR1 SGHAT, CDR2 FQDESV (reference sequence). The CDR3 totals 15 residues. The CDR3 loop reads CASSLGQGHPYEQYF. The CDR3 bases are TGTGCCAGCAGCTTAGGACAGGGGCATCCCTACGAGCAGTACTTC.

This sequence joins TRBV28 and TRBJ2-1; the D gene is possibly TRBD1 (5 bases). Germline-derived CDR1 and CDR2 are MDHEN and SYDVKM. The germline V and J ends were trimmed by 4 bases and 5 bases, with 15 bases remaining between them. This CDR3 is 15 amino acids long. This chain's CDR3 is CASSSAQDSNNEQFF. The CDR3, as DNA: TGTGCCAGCAGTTCAGCGCAAGACAGCAACAATGAGCAGTTCTTC.

The table lists this clonotype with a few counts. The V gene is TRBV3-1, the J gene TRBJ2-7; the D gene is possibly TRBD2 (5 bases). V was shortened by 4 bases and J by 1 base, with 17 bases between the two germline ends. Per germline, CDR1 LGHDT and CDR2 YNNKEL (reference sequence). The CDR3 totals 16 residues. As DNA, the CDR3 is TGTGCCAGCAGCCCCAAGTGGGGTAGCGTATCCTACGAGCAGTACTTC. This gives the protein CASSPKWGSVSYEQYF.

The chain links TRBV5-6 to TRBJ2-1; unclear D gene. This CDR3 spans 12 amino acids. The germline gives CDR1 SGHDT, CDR2 YYEEEE. V dropped 4 bases and J dropped 8 bases, with 10 bases sitting between them. The CDR3 sequence: CASSTLGYEQFF. The CDR3 DNA reads as TGTGCCAGCAGCACCCTGGGGTATGAGCAGTTCTTC.

CDR3 residues: CATSRDRGSGQPQHF. CDR3 nucleotide sequence: TGTGCCACCAGCAGAGACCGGGGTTCGGGGCAGCCCCAGCATTTT. This chain links TRBV15 with TRBJ1-5; D not resolved. The CDR3 loop spans 15 amino acids. V gave up 0 bases and J gave up 7 bases, with 13 bases separating them. Germline CDR1 reads LNHNV; CDR2 reads YYDKDF (reference sequence).